This TCR beta chain was profiled in a study of blood T cell repertoires in COVID-19. In the study overall: Samples of COVID-19 (acute and convalescent) were obtained from the United States, Italy and Spain. T cells, B-cell-depleted T cells, or PBMCs provided the cDNA or gDNA that served as material.

This CDR3 comprises 15 residues. Germline-derived CDR1 and CDR2 are MDHEN and SYDVKM. With 6 bases removed from V and 2 bases from J, the gap between germline ends came to 14 bases. Per the original methods: The assay estimated nucleated cells by amplifying reference gene primers. Measured with immunoSEQ multiplex PCR; TCRdb has only the in-frame clones, and not every one. That table gives V, J and clone size, and the DNA gave D and trimming. Among about 76,000 clones listed, 70% to 80% were seen once. Specimen: peripheral blood. This receptor was identified in a man between 65 and 79 years old with acute or convalescent COVID-19. The V and J genes are TRBV28 and TRBJ1-3; D not resolved. This CDR3 reads CASSPAGPAGNTIYF. CDR3 nucleotides: TGTGCCAGCAGCCCCGCGGGCCCCGCTGGAAACACCATATATTTT.